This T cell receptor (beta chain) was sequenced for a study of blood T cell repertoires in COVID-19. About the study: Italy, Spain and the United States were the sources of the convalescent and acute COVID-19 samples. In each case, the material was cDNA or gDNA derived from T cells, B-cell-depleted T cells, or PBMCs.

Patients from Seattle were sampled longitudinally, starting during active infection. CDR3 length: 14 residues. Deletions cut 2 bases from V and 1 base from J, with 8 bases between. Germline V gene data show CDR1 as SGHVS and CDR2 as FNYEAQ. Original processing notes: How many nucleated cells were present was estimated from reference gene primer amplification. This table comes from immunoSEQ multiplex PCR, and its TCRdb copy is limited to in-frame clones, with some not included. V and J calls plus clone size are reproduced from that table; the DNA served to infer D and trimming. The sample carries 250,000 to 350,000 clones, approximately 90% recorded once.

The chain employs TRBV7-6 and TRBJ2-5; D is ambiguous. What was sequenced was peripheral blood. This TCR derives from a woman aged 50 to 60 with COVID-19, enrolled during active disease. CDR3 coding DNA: TGTGCCAGCAGCTTACAAGCGATCCAAGAGACCCAGTACTTC. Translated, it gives CASSLQAIQETQYF.